This TCR beta chain was obtained from a study of T-cell reconstitution after alpha-beta-depleted transplantation in children. Researchers prepared the TCRbeta library using unique molecular identifiers, the study reports. One entry per CDR3 protein, called by TCRdb with MiXCR from the PCR reads. Among 670,000 or so distinct CDR3 sequences, about an eighth were seen once, and the ten largest hold roughly 0.77%. Trimming cost V 1 base and J 3 bases, with 11 bases left between them. The CDR3 runs 15 residues. The V gene's germline CDR1 is LNHNV and CDR2 YYDKDF (reference sequence). Study-wide points: By about two months after transplant, alpha-beta T cells reportedly arose from several hundred graft clones that had expanded. Most T-cell counts and diversity one year after the transplant came from T cells that were newly produced. Day-60 TCRbeta diversity that was high in some patients was derived from surviving recipient T cells and thymic progenitors.

Details on this clonotype: No antigen is known for it.

The chain recombines TRBV15 with TRBJ2-3; a weak D match, TRBD2 (5 bases). This clonotype was sampled from a girl aged 2 to 10 with congenital amegakaryocytic thrombocytopenia, due to receive a stem cell transplant. Sequences were derived from PBMCs, sampled before TCRalphabeta/CD19-depleted stem cell transplant. The CDR3 bases are TGTGCCACCAGCAGAGGAGTAGCGCAGACAGATACGCAGTATTTT. This gives the protein CATSRGVAQTDTQYF.